The rows below give T cell receptor beta chains drawn from one sample of a study of T-cell reconstitution after alpha-beta-depleted transplantation in children. Each CDR3 protein gets one entry after TCRdb re-called the PCR reads with MiXCR. The table lists about 610,000 distinct CDR3 sequences, under 12% of them singletons. The specimen comprised PBMCs from the stem cell graft donor, sampled from the stem cell graft. The receptors were sampled from a human donor who donated a stem cell graft to a child with acute myeloid leukemia. The CDR3 runs from the conserved cysteine through the conserved F or W. A D gene is named only where the DNA matches it firmly. Size values are once, few and many counts, or a class for expanded clones, and some rows have none.

j_call v_call clone_size d_call cdr3_aa cdr3_nt
TRBJ2-2 TRBV6-5 many - CASNLDSIGGELFF TGTGCCAGCAACCTAGACAGCATTGGCGGGGAGCTGTTTTTT
TRBJ2-1 TRBV29-1 many - CSVVSNEQFF TGCAGCGTTGTATCCAATGAGCAGTTCTTC
TRBJ1-5 TRBV20-1 few - CSARDPRKGQPQHF TGCAGTGCTAGAGATCCCCGAAAAGGGCAGCCCCAGCATTTT
TRBJ2-5 TRBV7-9 - - CASSPLLAEWQETQYF TGTGCCAGCAGCCCCCTGTTAGCGGAGTGGCAAGAGACCCAGTACTTC
TRBJ1-2 TRBV12-3/TRBV12-4 - - CASSPQLGANYGYTF TGTGCCAGCAGTCCCCAGTTGGGGGCTAACTATGGCTACACCTTC
TRBJ2-7 TRBV7-2 many - CASSLQEGLPYEQYF TGTGCCAGCAGCTTACAGGAGGGGCTCCCCTACGAGCAGTACTTC
TRBJ1-2 TRBV12-3/TRBV12-4 - TRBD1 CASRTGLDGYTF TGTGCCAGCAGGACAGGGCTGGATGGCTACACCTTC
TRBJ2-1 TRBV4-3 - TRBD2 CASSPRASGPSSYNEQFF TGCGCCAGCAGCCCCCGGGCTAGCGGGCCGAGCTCCTACAATGAGCAGTTCTTC
TRBJ2-1 TRBV20-1 many TRBD2 CSARRTSGRNEQFF TGCAGTGCCCGGCGGACTAGCGGTCGCAATGAGCAGTTCTTC
TRBJ2-7 TRBV5-8 - TRBD2 CASSWAAGRGEDEQYF TGTGCCAGCAGCTGGGCAGCGGGACGGGGTGAAGACGAGCAGTACTTC
TRBJ2-1 TRBV20-1 few TRBD1 CSASGQGIEQFF TGCAGTGCTAGTGGACAGGGCATTGAGCAGTTCTTC
TRBJ2-7 TRBV20-1 few - CSARGRGGHEQYF TGCAGTGCTAGAGGTCGGGGTGGCCACGAGCAGTACTTC
TRBJ2-1 TRBV5-5 - - CASSLALDLLEQFF TGTGCCAGCAGCTTAGCGTTAGACTTACTTGAGCAGTTCTTC
TRBJ2-7 TRBV12-3/TRBV12-4 - TRBD2 CASSLSGRPPYEQYF TGTGCCAGCAGCCTTAGCGGGAGGCCTCCCTACGAGCAGTACTTC
TRBJ2-3 TRBV12-3/TRBV12-4 few TRBD2 CASILASPGLDTQYF TGTGCCAGCATACTAGCGTCACCCGGACTCGATACGCAGTATTTT
TRBJ2-3 TRBV24-1 few TRBD2 CATSLRGEFHSF TGTGCCACCAGTCTTCGGGGGGAGTTCCACAGTTTT
TRBJ2-2 TRBV20-1 many - CSATGTNTGELFF TGCAGTGCTACCGGGACAAACACCGGGGAGCTGTTTTTT
TRBJ2-5 TRBV3-1 - - CASSLLRGGGETQYF TGTGCCAGCAGCCTCCTTCGGGGTGGAGGGGAGACCCAGTACTTC
TRBJ2-3 TRBV29-1 few TRBD2 CSGRTSLGTDTQYF TGCAGCGGGAGGACTAGTCTGGGGACAGATACGCAGTATTTT
TRBJ1-2 TRBV3-1 - - CASSRASAGGYTF TGTGCCAGCAGCCGGGCATCGGCCGGCGGCTACACCTTC
TRBJ2-1 TRBV7-3 - - CASSLEGAVTYNEQFF TGTGCCAGCAGCTTGGAAGGGGCGGTTACCTACAATGAGCAGTTCTTC
TRBJ2-1 TRBV3-1 many TRBD2 CASSPEVAGGNYNEQFF TGTGCCAGCAGCCCTGAAGTAGCGGGAGGGAATTACAATGAGCAGTTCTTC
TRBJ2-5 TRBV7-9 few - CASRLSPGETQYF TGTGCCAGCCGACTCTCCCCAGGAGAGACCCAGTACTTC
TRBJ1-1 TRBV2 - - CASSAALMNTEAFF TGTGCCAGCAGTGCTGCACTCATGAACACTGAAGCTTTCTTT
TRBJ2-1 TRBV25-1 - - CASSEYLAGDNEQFF TGTGCCAGCAGTGAATATCTCGCTGGGGACAATGAGCAGTTCTTC
TRBJ2-7 TRBV4-3 - - CASSQDKINEQYF TGCGCCAGCAGCCAAGATAAAATAAACGAGCAGTACTTC
TRBJ2-3 TRBV4-2 many TRBD2 CASSQDLPAGVNTDTQYF TGTGCCAGCAGCCAAGATCTCCCAGCGGGGGTTAACACAGATACGCAGTATTTT
TRBJ2-3 TRBV5-6 many - CASSLTGNTADTQYF TGTGCCAGCAGCTTAACAGGGAACACCGCAGATACGCAGTATTTT
TRBJ2-1 TRBV4-3 few - CASSQIGAGLVYEQFF TGCGCCAGCAGCCAAATAGGAGCGGGTTTGGTGTATGAGCAGTTCTTC
TRBJ2-3 TRBV6-2/TRBV6-3 many - CASSYLDTTDTQYF TGTGCCAGCAGTTACCTGGACACCACAGATACGCAGTATTTT
TRBJ1-1 TRBV28 - - CASSSLGGANTEAFF TGTGCCAGCAGTTCCCTGGGGGGGGCGAACACTGAAGCTTTCTTT
TRBJ1-2 TRBV28 - - CASSLSSLGVPGYTF TGTGCCAGCAGTTTATCATCGTTAGGTGTCCCTGGCTACACCTTC
TRBJ1-3 TRBV12-3/TRBV12-4 many - CASSHPTGTGGNTIYF TGTGCCAGCAGCCACCCTACAGGGACGGGTGGAAACACCATATATTTT
TRBJ2-1 TRBV2 few - CASRVGSGSYNEQFF TGTGCCAGCAGGGTCGGGAGTGGGTCCTACAATGAGCAGTTCTTC
TRBJ1-1 TRBV7-3 many - CASSKNAGASITEAFF TGTGCCAGCAGCAAAAACGCAGGGGCCTCGATCACTGAAGCTTTCTTT
TRBJ2-1 TRBV6-1 many - CASSDPTVPSSYNEQFF TGTGCCAGCAGTGACCCGACGGTCCCGAGCTCCTACAATGAGCAGTTCTTC
TRBJ1-4 TRBV6-6 few - CASRGGGNEKLFF TGTGCCAGCAGGGGCGGTGGGAATGAAAAACTGTTTTTT
TRBJ2-1 TRBV29-1 few TRBD2 CSVGGRAKNEQFF TGCAGCGTTGGCGGGAGGGCCAAGAATGAGCAGTTCTTC
TRBJ2-1 TRBV20-1 - TRBD2 CSTTGTIYNEQFF TGCAGTACTACCGGGACTATCTACAATGAGCAGTTCTTC
TRBJ2-5 TRBV29-1 many TRBD2 CSGLAGGTETQYF TGCAGCGGACTAGCGGGAGGTACAGAGACCCAGTACTTC
TRBJ2-3 TRBV20-1 - - CSAQWVARTDTQYF TGCAGTGCCCAATGGGTAGCTCGCACAGATACGCAGTATTTT
TRBJ2-7 TRBV29-1 - - CSVDNPGIRSQQYF TGCAGCGTTGACAACCCAGGGATAAGGAGCCAGCAGTACTTC
TRBJ2-6 TRBV7-9 - - CASSLWGANVLTF TGTGCCAGCAGCTTATGGGGGGCCAACGTCCTGACTTTC
TRBJ2-4 TRBV28 - - CASSRDVTNIQYF TGTGCCAGCAGTCGGGACGTTACCAACATTCAGTACTTC
TRBJ2-7 TRBV29-1 few - CSVEGDVSSYEQYF TGCAGCGTTGAAGGGGACGTCAGCTCCTACGAGCAGTACTTC
TRBJ1-5 TRBV27 few - CASRDHGTLNQPQHF TGTGCCAGCAGGGATCACGGGACACTCAATCAGCCCCAGCATTTT
TRBJ1-5 TRBV7-6 few - CASSLELWVAGDQPQHF TGTGCCAGCAGCTTAGAATTGTGGGTGGCAGGGGATCAGCCCCAGCATTTT
TRBJ2-3 TRBV15 many - CATSRDGAGQRTDTQYF TGTGCCACCAGCAGAGATGGCGCGGGACAGCGCACAGATACGCAGTATTTT
TRBJ2-5 TRBV20-1 - - CSAPSVGLILETQYF TGCAGTGCTCCCTCCGTAGGACTGATTCTAGAGACCCAGTACTTC
TRBJ1-2 TRBV3-1 few - CASSQAGTVPTYGYTF TGTGCCAGCAGCCAAGCGGGTACAGTCCCGACCTATGGCTACACCTTC
TRBJ1-3 TRBV20-1 - - CSASIHPTSSGNTIYF TGCAGTGCTAGTATTCATCCGACCAGCTCTGGAAACACCATATATTTT